This T cell receptor beta chain was recorded in a study of human T cells and chemical hapten exposure. The wider study: How much TCR each sample yielded varied, mostly because pooled library volumes differed slightly. Study conclusions and caveats: Unchanged with DPC sensitization were TCRs above 1 in 1000 frequency.

Trimming took 5 bases from V and 3 from J; bases not matched to a gene: 8. Germline V gene data show CDR1 as MDHEN and CDR2 as SYDVKM. The CDR3 consists of 15 residues. The table lists this clonotype with many counts. Its antigen is currently unknown. In the original analysis: Samples contained a median of 95,638 TCRs, with a range of about 20,000 to 750,000. MiXCR, applied by TCRdb to the RACE reads, yields one record per CDR3 protein. These V and J calls are TCRdb output, not the study's own analysis. Of 95,000 or so distinct CDR3 sequences listed, approximately 10% are singletons. Time point in this sample: patch test 2, 6 weeks after DPC sensitization. Treatment noted: therapeutic diphenylcyclopropenone sensitization with weekly scalp DPC. Blood, whole and unfractionated, served as the source for total RNA extraction.

This clonotype was obtained from a woman in her 40s with alopecia areata. Some clones in this sample may be carry-over from other donors' samples. The specimen comprised whole blood, sampled in connection with sensitization to the hapten diphenylcyclopropenone (DPC). The chain has TRBV28 and TRBJ2-5; 8 bases map to TRBD2. CDR3 protein: CASSPFGRGEETQYF. In nucleotides, the CDR3 is TGTGCCAGCAGTCCCTTCGGGAGGGGCGAAGAGACCCAGTACTTC. Full variable domain (outside the CDR3, taken from reference TRBV28 and TRBJ2-5): DVKVTQSSRYLVKRTGEKVFLECVQDMDHENMFWYRQDPGLGLRLIYFSYDVKMKEKGDIPEGYSVSREKKERFSLILESASTNQTSMYLCASSPFGRGEETQYFGPGTRLLVL.